The 23 T cell receptor beta chains listed next were all sequenced from one sample in a study of T-cell reconstitution after alpha-beta-depleted transplantation in children. A library of TCRbeta sequences, prepared with unique molecular identifiers, was generated. MiXCR, run by TCRdb on the PCR reads, gives a single entry per CDR3 protein. This table holds more than 550,000 distinct CDR3 sequences, about 10% found once. Sequenced here: PBMCs from the stem cell graft donor, sampled from the stem cell graft. These receptors were taken from a human donor who donated a stem cell graft to a child with acute myeloid leukemia.

This clonotype was detected a few times. The genes are TRBV4-2 and TRBJ1-5; D is undetermined. CDR3 length: 18 residues. V lost 0 bases, J lost 0 bases, and 15 bases lay in between. Germline V gene sequence: CDR1 LGHNA, CDR2 YNFKEQ. CDR3 DNA sequence: TGTGCCAGCAGCCAAGAAGTCGCCACAACTTATAGCAATCAGCCCCAGCATTTT. Translated: CASSQEVATTYSNQPQHF.

This clonotype showed up many times. This chain connects TRBV20-1 to TRBJ2-1, with 11 bases aligning to TRBD2. This CDR3 has 14 residues. V was clipped by 5 bases and J by 6 bases; unmatched bases: 6. Germline V gene data show CDR1 as DFQATT and CDR2 as SNEGSKA (reference sequence). CDR3 region: CSARLAGWGNEQFF. The CDR3 DNA reads as TGCAGTGCTCGACTAGCGGGATGGGGCAATGAGCAGTTCTTC.

There are many counts of this clonotype. The chain combines TRBV27 with TRBJ2-3; possibly TRBD2 for D (5 bases). The V end was cut by 5 bases, the J end by 3 bases, with 15 bases between. Per the germline V gene, CDR1 is MNHEY and CDR2 is SMNVEV (reference sequence). CDR3 length: 15 residues. CDR3 region: CASSPFTLDTDTQYF. The CDR3 DNA is TGTGCCAGCAGTCCCTTTACACTAGATACAGATACGCAGTATTTT.

The V gene is TRBV15, the J gene TRBJ2-1, with 8 bases that match TRBD1. Germline V gene lookup returns CDR1 LNHNV and CDR2 YYDKDF (reference sequence). V shed 1 base and J 0 bases; nucleotides not matched to a gene: 2. The CDR3 totals 16 residues. The CDR3 nucleotides read TGTGCCACCAGCAGAGGTACAGGGGGCTCCTACAATGAGCAGTTCTTC. Translated: CATSRGTGGSYNEQFF. The entire variable domain, with the rest obtained from reference TRBV15 and TRBJ2-1, is as follows: DAMVIQNPRYQVTQFGKPVTLSCSQTLNHNVMYWYQQKSSQAPKLLFHYYDKDFNNEADTPDNFQSRRPNTSFCFLDIRSPGLGDTAMYLCATSRGTGGSYNEQFFGPGTRLTVL.

The chain links TRBV20-1 to TRBJ1-1; D ambiguous. The ends were cut back, 5 bases at V and 2 bases at J, with 9 bases in the middle. CDR1 and CDR2 (germline): DFQATT, SNEGSKA (reference sequence). This CDR3 is 12 amino acids long. The CDR3 sequence is CSAPQTNTEAFF. DNA of the CDR3: TGCAGTGCTCCTCAGACTAACACTGAAGCTTTCTTT.

This clonotype turned up a few times. V gene TRBV9 combines with J gene TRBJ2-7, with 8 bases lining up with TRBD2. V shed 4 bases, J shed 3 bases, and the junction held 6 bases outside the gene matches. Germline CDR1 and CDR2: SGDLS and YYNGEE. This CDR3 has 14 amino acids. The CDR3 DNA follows: TGTGCCAGCAGCCCTCCCGGGAGGGTCTACGAGCAGTACTTC. Protein sequence: CASSPPGRVYEQYF. Using reference TRBV9 and TRBJ2-7 for the parts outside the CDR3, the full variable domain is DSGVTQTPKHLITATGQRVTLRCSPRSGDLSVYWYQQSLDQGLQFLIQYYNGEERAKGNILERFSAQQFPDLHSELNLSSLELGDSALYFCASSPPGRVYEQYFGPGTRLTVT.

This clonotype was detected only a few times. The rearrangement joins TRBV6-5 to TRBJ2-7, with TRBD1 matching over 7 bases. Germline-derived CDR1 and CDR2 are MNHEY and SVGAGI. The CDR3 extends over 18 amino acids. V trimming: 0 bases; J trimming: 2 bases; junction bases outside the gene matches: 13. CDR3: CASSYSSPRDSGTYEQYF. The CDR3 DNA reads TGTGCCAGCAGTTACTCTTCCCCCCGGGACAGTGGGACCTACGAGCAGTACTTC.

This clonotype occurred a few times. The chain employs TRBV6-2 or TRBV6-3 and TRBJ2-5, with D unresolved. The CDR3 loop spans 13 amino acids. The V and J ends lost 2 bases and 5 bases respectively, with 9 bases between them. Germline CDR1 MNHEY, CDR2 SVGEGT. This CDR3 is CASSYGFWETQYF. The CDR3 bases are TGTGCCAGCAGTTACGGCTTTTGGGAGACCCAGTACTTC.

The table lists this clonotype with many counts. The chain links TRBV7-9 to TRBJ2-3; D not certain. V was trimmed by 3 bases and J by 6 bases, leaving 10 bases between them. The CDR3 has 13 amino acids. The germline gives CDR1 SEHNR, CDR2 FQNEAQ (reference sequence). The CDR3 region has the DNA TGTGCCAGCAGCTTGGGTAGCATGGATACGCAGTATTTT. Translated, it gives CASSLGSMDTQYF.

CDR3 loop: CASSGAEGGSYEQYF. The CDR3 bases are TGTGCCAGCAGCGGAGCGGAGGGCGGTTCCTACGAGCAGTACTTC. This chain joins TRBV7-9 and TRBJ2-7; a weak D match, TRBD2 (6 bases). The germline CDR1 and CDR2 sequences are SEHNR and FQNEAQ (reference sequence). The CDR3 totals 15 residues. V dropped 5 bases and J dropped 1 base, with 15 bases sitting between them.

This clonotype has ten or more counts. The chain carries TRBV7-2 and TRBJ1-1; D unresolved. The CDR3 length is 13 residues. Germline CDR1 and CDR2: SGHTA and FQGNSA. V gave up 2 bases and J gave up 1 base, with 5 bases separating them. CDR3 nucleotide sequence: TGTGCCAGCAGCTTACGGGCGAACACTGAAGCTTTCTTT. This codes for CASSLRANTEAFF.

The V and J genes are TRBV6-2 or TRBV6-3 and TRBJ2-3; 12 bases line up with TRBD2. Per the germline V gene, CDR1 is MNHEY and CDR2 is SVGEGT. The CDR3 is 19 residues long. Unmatched junction bases numbered 14, after V lost 4 bases and J lost 3 bases. CDR3 sequence reads: CASSSYTRTSGTLTDTQYF. DNA for the CDR3: TGTGCCAGCAGTTCCTACACCCGGACTAGCGGGACTCTGACAGATACGCAGTATTTT.

V and J are TRBV29-1 and TRBJ2-3, with TRBD1 as a possible D gene (6 bases). This CDR3 region has 15 residues. V was pared by 7 bases and J by 0 bases, with 17 bases between. Germline assignment: CDR1 SQVTM and CDR2 ANQGSEA. The CDR3 DNA reads TGCAGCGGTGCCAACAGGGCTTTAAGCACAGATACGCAGTATTTT. Protein: CSGANRALSTDTQYF.

The sample holds many counts of this clonotype. This chain uses TRBV24-1 with TRBJ2-5, with TRBD1 matching over 10 bases. The CDR3 spans 16 residues. The ends lost 3 bases at V and 2 bases at J; junction bases unmatched: 5. Germline CDR1 reads KGHDR; CDR2 reads SFDVKD. For the CDR3, the DNA is TGTGCCACCAGTGATCCGGGACAGGGGTGGCAAGAGACCCAGTACTTC. Translating gives CATSDPGQGWQETQYF.

This clonotype showed up many times. The chain carries TRBV10-3 and TRBJ2-2; D call uncertain. From germline, CDR1 is ENHRY and CDR2 SYGVKD. Trimming shortened V by 7 bases and J by 3 bases, and 6 bases separated the two germline ends. The CDR3 consists of 12 residues. The DNA for the CDR3 is TGTGCCATCAAGCCACACACCGGGGAGCTGTTTTTT. It codes for CAIKPHTGELFF.

A few counts support this clonotype. This chain connects TRBV6-1 to TRBJ2-7; D possibly uses TRBD1 or TRBD2 (5 bases each). The germline V gene encodes CDR1 MNHNS and CDR2 SASEGT. The length of the CDR3 is 15 residues. Trimming stripped 7 bases from V and 0 bases from J, with 16 bases between. DNA for the CDR3: TGTGCCAGCACTGTGGGGGACCGAAGCTCCTACGAGCAGTACTTC. Translating gives CASTVGDRSSYEQYF.

Concerning this clonotype: At one end, the junction sequence differs from germline, possibly due to a read error. This sequence joins TRBV6-2 or TRBV6-3 and TRBJ1-1; D not resolved. CDR3 length: 14 residues. Germline V gene sequence: CDR1 MNHEY, CDR2 SVGEGT. The CDR3 DNA reads as TGTGCCAGCAGTTACTCGAGAATCAGGTCAGCGGCCAACTTT. This translates into CASSYSRIRSAANF.

This clonotype was recorded a few times. The conserved phenylalanine or tryptophan normally closing the CDR3 is absent here, so this likely arose from a read error. This sequence joins TRBV20-1 and TRBJ1-1, with D possibly TRBD1 on 5 matching bases. The CDR3 covers 13 residues. The germline CDR1 and CDR2 sequences are DFQATT and SNEGSKA (reference sequence). In DNA form, the CDR3 reads TGCAGTGTTAGACCGCGGGGCCGCACTGAAGCTTTCTGT. This gives the protein CSVRPRGRTEAFC.

This clonotype was detected only a few times. CDR3 nucleotide sequence: TGTGCCAGCAGTTTATCAGGGATTGACTATGGCTACACCTTC. It yields the protein CASSLSGIDYGYTF. The J gene is TRBJ1-2, the V gene TRBV28; D is possibly TRBD1 (5 bases). CDR3 length: 14 amino acids. V lost 1 base to trimming and J lost 3 bases, with 9 bases between them. Germline lookup yields CDR1 MDHEN and CDR2 SYDVKM.

This clonotype was recorded many times. This chain joins TRBV7-3 and TRBJ2-3, with D maybe TRBD1 (5 bases). Trimming removed 5 bases from V and 6 bases from J, with 12 bases in between. The CDR3 loop spans 13 amino acids. Germline V lookup: CDR1 SGHTA, CDR2 FQGTGA. In DNA, the CDR3 is TGTGCCAGCAGCCCAGGGCCAAGGGATACGCAGTATTTT. This encodes CASSPGPRDTQYF. The whole variable domain, remainder taken from reference TRBV7-3 and TRBJ2-3, is GAGVSQTPSNKVTEKGKYVELRCDPISGHTALYWYRQSLGQGPEFLIYFQGTGAADDSGLPNDRFFAVRPEGSVSTLKIQRTERGDSAVYLCASSPGPRDTQYFGPGTRLTVL.

There are a few counts of this clonotype. The chain uses TRBV20-1 and TRBJ2-5; D gene unclear. Germline V CDR1 and CDR2: DFQATT, SNEGSKA (reference sequence). This CDR3 spans 15 amino acids. Trimming took 3 bases from V and 1 from J, leaving 15 bases between them. The CDR3 spells CSASWWRNSQETQYF. In DNA form, the CDR3 reads TGCAGTGCTAGTTGGTGGCGGAACAGCCAAGAGACCCAGTACTTC.

The chain employs TRBV9 and TRBJ2-1; no definite D call. The germline V gene has CDR1 SGDLS and CDR2 YYNGEE. The CDR3 runs to 17 residues. V was clipped by 0 bases and J by 1 base, with 14 bases between them. The CDR3 loop reads CASSVGPVTPSYNEQFF. The CDR3 nucleotides are TGTGCCAGCAGCGTAGGGCCAGTTACGCCATCCTACAATGAGCAGTTCTTC. Drawing the rest from reference TRBV9 and TRBJ2-1, the complete variable domain is DSGVTQTPKHLITATGQRVTLRCSPRSGDLSVYWYQQSLDQGLQFLIQYYNGEERAKGNILERFSAQQFPDLHSELNLSSLELGDSALYFCASSVGPVTPSYNEQFFGPGTRLTVL.

The table lists this clonotype with a few counts. The rearrangement joins TRBV7-8 to TRBJ2-1, with 12 bases identical to TRBD2. This CDR3 region has 15 residues. V trimming: 5 bases; J trimming: 9 bases; junction bases outside the gene matches: 8. Germline V gives CDR1 SGHVS, CDR2 FQNEAQ. As DNA, the CDR3 is TGTGCCAGCAGCAGAGGACTAGCGGGACTCAGTGAGCAGTTCTTC. It is translated as CASSRGLAGLSEQFF.